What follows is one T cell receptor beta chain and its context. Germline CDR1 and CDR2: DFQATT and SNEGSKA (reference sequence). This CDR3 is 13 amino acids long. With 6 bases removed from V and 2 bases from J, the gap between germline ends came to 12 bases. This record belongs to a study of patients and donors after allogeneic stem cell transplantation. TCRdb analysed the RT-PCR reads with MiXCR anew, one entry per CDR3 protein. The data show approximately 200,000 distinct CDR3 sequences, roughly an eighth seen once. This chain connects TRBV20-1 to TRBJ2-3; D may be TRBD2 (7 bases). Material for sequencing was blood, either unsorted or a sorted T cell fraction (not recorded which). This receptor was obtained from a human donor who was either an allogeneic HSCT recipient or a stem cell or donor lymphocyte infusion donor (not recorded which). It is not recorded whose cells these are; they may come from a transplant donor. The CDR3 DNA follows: TGCAGTGCCGTCGGGGGGCCCACAGATACGCAGTATTTT. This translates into CSAVGGPTDTQYF.